A single T cell receptor beta chain is shown here with its context. The CDR3 is 14 amino acids. The germline gives CDR1 MNHNS, CDR2 SASEGT. The germline V and J ends were trimmed by 6 bases and 3 bases, with 12 bases remaining between them. This record belongs to a study of CD8 T cells in ankylosing spondylitis. TCRdb reprocessed the 5' RACE reads via MiXCR and lists one record per CDR3 protein. The repertoire holds approximately 220,000 distinct CDR3 sequences, with about a quarter as singletons. V and J are TRBV6-1 and TRBJ2-1; a weak D match, TRBD2 (6 bases). What was sequenced was blood, either unsorted or a sorted T cell fraction (not recorded which). The receptor was isolated from a male donor with ankylosing spondylitis or in good health (not recorded which). The CDR3, as DNA: TGTGCCAGCAGAGGGGACGGGAGCTACAATGAGCAGTTCTTC. It specifies CASRGDGSYNEQFF.